The 8 T cell receptor beta chains in this list originate from one sample, sequenced in a study of blood T cells in healthy people across ages. Primers used in a second PCR of about 6 to 12 cycles were a sample-barcoded 5' primer and a J-beta primer mix. TCRdb ran MiXCR on the 5' RACE reads and lists one entry per CDR3 protein. Among roughly 1,500,000 distinct CDR3 sequences listed, roughly 32% were seen once. The source material was blood. All receptors come from a woman aged 25 to 39 in good health.

The V and J genes are TRBV7-9 and TRBJ1-1; 7 bases are a match to TRBD1. V gave up 5 bases and J gave up 5 bases; unmatched junction bases: 11. Germline V lookup: CDR1 SEHNR, CDR2 FQNEAQ (reference sequence). The CDR3 covers 15 residues. CDR3 amino acids: CASSQHIGGNTEAFF. The CDR3 bases are TGTGCCAGCAGCCAACATATAGGGGGCAATACTGAAGCTTTCTTT. The complete variable domain, with remaining parts taken from reference TRBV7-9 and TRBJ1-1, reads DTGVSQNPRHKITKRGQNVTFRCDPISEHNRLYWYRQTLGQGPEFLTYFQNEAQLEKSRLLSDRFSAERPKGSFSTLEIQRTEQGDSAMYLCASSQHIGGNTEAFFGQGTRLTVV.

The V and J genes are TRBV20-1 and TRBJ2-6; D is perhaps TRBD2 (5 bases). With 4 bases removed from V and 1 base from J, the gap between germline ends came to 8 bases. The CDR3 sequence is 14 residues long. Per the germline V gene, CDR1 is DFQATT and CDR2 is SNEGSKA (reference sequence). The CDR3 spells CSATPGSGANVLTF. The CDR3 bases are TGCAGTGCTACCCCGGGGTCTGGGGCCAACGTCCTGACTTTC.

This clonotype was picked up a small number of times. The chain combines TRBV24-1 with TRBJ2-1, with 12 bases that match TRBD2. This CDR3 contains 18 residues. V was clipped by 5 bases and J by 6 bases; unmatched bases: 13. Per the germline V gene, CDR1 is KGHDR and CDR2 is SFDVKD. The CDR3 bases are TGTGCCACCAGTGGGACACGGACTAGCGGGAATCGAGTCAATGAGCAGTTCTTC. As protein: CATSGTRTSGNRVNEQFF.

The chain couples TRBV12-5 to TRBJ2-3; D may match TRBD1 or TRBD2 (6 bases each). Trimming pared 3 bases from V and 8 bases from J, leaving 24 bases between. Per germline, CDR1 LGHNT and CDR2 FRNRAP. CDR3 size: 17 residues. The CDR3 DNA reads as TGTGCTAGTGGTTTCCCAGGGGCGGGAACCATGGGGGGTACGCAGTATTTT. Translating gives CASGFPGAGTMGGTQYF.

This clonotype came up a few times. This chain joins TRBV7-3 and TRBJ2-2, with 8 bases fitting TRBD2. Germline V CDR1 and CDR2: SGHTA, FQGTGA. Trimming took 2 bases from V and 3 from J; bases not matched to a gene: 5. CDR3 size: 16 residues. CDR3 amino acids: CASSLQGGGHTGELFF. In DNA form, the CDR3 reads TGTGCCAGCAGCTTACAAGGCGGGGGGCACACCGGGGAGCTGTTTTTT.

The V call is TRBV20-1, the J call TRBJ2-1; 8 nucleotides match TRBD2. Unmatched junction bases numbered 11, after V lost 0 bases and J lost 10 bases. CDR3 length equals 15 residues. The germline V gene encodes CDR1 DFQATT and CDR2 SNEGSKA (reference sequence). The CDR3 DNA follows: TGCAGTGCTAGAGATCCCGGGGGGGCGCCTGGGGAGCAGTTCTTC. As protein: CSARDPGGAPGEQFF.

Ten or more counts support this clonotype. This chain uses TRBV20-1 with TRBJ2-5, with D unresolved. Per the germline V gene, CDR1 is DFQATT and CDR2 is SNEGSKA (reference sequence). The CDR3 is made up of 13 amino acids. Trimming took off 4 bases at V and 2 bases at J, with 11 bases between the two ends. In DNA, the CDR3 is TGCAGTGCTACCGTGGACGTGCAAGAGACCCAGTACTTC. It codes for CSATVDVQETQYF.

This clonotype was seen a handful of times. V gene TRBV20-1 combines with J gene TRBJ1-1; weak D call: TRBD1 (5 bases). The CDR3 contains 16 residues. From germline, CDR1 is DFQATT and CDR2 SNEGSKA (reference sequence). The V end lost 2 bases, the J end lost 1 base, and 17 bases lay between the germline ends. CDR3 nucleotide sequence: TGCAGTGCTAGAAATTTTCAGGGAAAGTCGAACACTGAAGCTTTCTTT. It is translated as CSARNFQGKSNTEAFF.